The entry below describes one T cell receptor (beta chain). This entry is derived from a study of shared clonotypes between healthy human individuals. Produced via immunoSEQ multiplex PCR; TCRdb's table is partial and in-frame only. The sample consists of about 1.1 million clones, 70% to 85% of them appearing once. Sequencing was performed on memory CD4+ T cells from PBMCs. Subset denoted: CD45RA-negative fraction. The clonotype was recovered from a man aged 18 to 30 in good health. Some clones in this sample may be carry-over from other donors' samples.

The CDR3 is CASSRTSGSGYNEQFF. CDR3 in DNA: TGCGCCAGCAGCCGGACTAGCGGGAGTGGATACAATGAGCAGTTCTTC. This sequence joins TRBV5-1 and TRBJ2-1; 13 bases are a match to TRBD2. Trimming took 4 bases from V and 4 from J; bases not matched to a gene: 5. Germline values: CDR1 SGHRS, CDR2 YFSETQ. There are 16 residues in the CDR3.